This T cell receptor beta chain was sequenced during a study of CD8 T cells in Susac syndrome. Study-wide background: When blood was collected, patients with Susac syndrome were therapy-naive, were taking corticosteroids, or were receiving intravenous immunoglobulin alone.

Reverse transcription used roughly 0.45 to 1 ug RNA and random hexamers. It was immunoSEQ multiplex PCR that amplified TCR beta CDR3 across 54 Vbeta and 13 Jbeta. TCRdb processed the immunoSEQ multiplex PCR reads anew with MiXCR; each CDR3 protein has one entry. Of roughly 200,000 distinct CDR3 sequences listed, 85% to 95% are singletons. The study's findings and limits: The study's TCR sequencing and HLA analysis drew on a certain number of individuals. That number was acknowledged as relatively small.

As for this clonotype: Its antigen remains unknown.

Germline CDR1 is LGHDT and CDR2 is YNNKEL (reference sequence). This CDR3 is built from 14 residues. The junction had 9 bases not matched to a gene; V was cut back by 5 bases and J by 6 bases. V and J are TRBV3-1 and TRBJ1-2; 7 bases are shared with TRBD1. This clonotype was sampled from a human donor with Susac syndrome. Sequenced material: CD4+ T cells from PBMCs. The CDR3 spells CASSGEVQGNGYTF. The CDR3 DNA sequence: TGTGCCAGCAGCGGGGAAGTACAGGGGAATGGCTACACCTTC.